These T cell receptor beta chains were read from a single sample in a study of human T cells and chemical hapten exposure. TCRdb re-called the RACE reads through MiXCR, storing one row per CDR3 protein. The sample contains around 350,000 distinct CDR3 sequences, about 5.4% of which appear only once. The sequenced sample was whole blood, obtained in connection with sensitization to the hapten diphenylcyclopropenone (DPC). All receptors come from a woman aged 18 to 35 with alopecia areata. Some clones in this sample may be carry-over from other donors' samples. CDR3s include the opening cysteine and the closing phenylalanine or tryptophan. The D gene is left open where the match is weak. Not every row has a clone size; where given, it reads once, few, many or a size class.

V gene,D gene,clone size,J gene,CDR3 DNA,CDR3 protein
TRBV5-1,NA,NA,TRBJ2-1,TGCGCCAGCAGCTTGGTGGGGACATACAATGAGCAGTTCTTC,CASSLVGTYNEQFF
TRBV4-1,NA,many,TRBJ1-5,TGCGCCAGCAGCCAAGACGTCGCAAGAGGTCAGCCCCAGCATTTT,CASSQDVARGQPQHF
TRBV7-9,TRBD1,many,TRBJ2-2,TGTGCCAGCAGCAACAGGGGTCAGCCGAACACCGGGGAGCTGTTTTTT,CASSNRGQPNTGELFF
TRBV7-8,TRBD1,few,TRBJ2-7,TGTGCCAGCGCCGGGTTACCCCAACCGCAGGGGGACCACGAGCAGTACTTC,CASAGLPQPQGDHEQYF
TRBV5-1,NA,few,TRBJ2-7,TGCGCCAGCAGCTTGGCAGGGACTTTTGAAGAGCAGTACTTC,CASSLAGTFEEQYF
TRBV5-4,TRBD1,few,TRBJ1-1,TGTGCCAGCAGCTTGTTCGGTTTGGCAGGGGGCTTAGAAACTGAAGCTTTCTTT,CASSLFGLAGGLETEAFF
TRBV29-1,NA,many,TRBJ1-2,TGCAGCGTTGGGACGGAGTTTAACTATGGCTACACCTTC,CSVGTEFNYGYTF
TRBV12-3/TRBV12-4,TRBD1,many,TRBJ2-7,TGTGCCAGCAGTCCAGGGGGACAGATCTACGAGCAGTACTTC,CASSPGGQIYEQYF
TRBV7-9,TRBD1,many,TRBJ1-1,TGTGCCAGCAGCTCACTGGGTAACACAGGGGGCTCTACTGAAGCTTTCTTT,CASSSLGNTGGSTEAFF
TRBV11-1,TRBD1,NA,TRBJ2-4,TGTGCCAGCAGCCACCGACAGGGGGCAAACATTCAGTACTTC,CASSHRQGANIQYF
TRBV7-9,NA,many,TRBJ2-1,TGTGCCAGCAGCTCCACGGCCGTCGGCCACAATGAGCAGTTCTTC,CASSSTAVGHNEQFF
TRBV7-2,NA,many,TRBJ2-1,TGTGCCAGCAGCTTAAATCCGCCCCATGAGCAGTTCTTC,CASSLNPPHEQFF
TRBV5-1,NA,many,TRBJ1-1,TGCGCCAGCAGCTTGGAGGCGGCGATGAACACTGAAGCTTTCTTT,CASSLEAAMNTEAFF
TRBV27,NA,many,TRBJ1-1,TGTGCCAGCAGTTTATGGGGGAATCCTGTGAACACTGAAGCTTTCTTT,CASSLWGNPVNTEAFF
TRBV12-3/TRBV12-4,NA,many,TRBJ1-3,TGTGCCAGCAGTTTAGCGTATCCCATTCCTGGAAACACCATATATTTT,CASSLAYPIPGNTIYF
TRBV15,NA,NA,TRBJ1-2,TGTGCCACCAGCAACCCTAAGGCCGGAAACTATGGCTACACCTTC,CATSNPKAGNYGYTF
TRBV4-1,TRBD2,many,TRBJ2-1,TGCGCCAGCAGCCAAGTTATTAGCGGGGGGGCCTCCTACAATGAGCAGTTCTTC,CASSQVISGGASYNEQFF
TRBV5-1,TRBD2,NA,TRBJ2-3,TGCGCCAGCAGCTTGGAGGCGGGGGACACAGATACGCAGTATTTT,CASSLEAGDTDTQYF
TRBV4-3,TRBD1,NA,TRBJ1-2,TGCGCCAGCAGCCAAAGTGGGACAGGGGACCGAAACTATGGCTACACCTTC,CASSQSGTGDRNYGYTF
TRBV11-2,NA,many,TRBJ2-2,TGTGCCAGCAGCTTAGACCGGAACACCGGGGAGCTGTTTTTT,CASSLDRNTGELFF
TRBV5-1,NA,few,TRBJ2-5,TGCGCCAGCAGCTTTGAAAGGGGCCATGAGACCCAGTACTTC,CASSFERGHETQYF
TRBV24-1,NA,NA,TRBJ2-3,TGTGCCACCAGTGCCGGGGACTCTCGTGCTAGCACAGATACGCAGTATTTT,CATSAGDSRASTDTQYF
TRBV18,NA,few,TRBJ1-1,TGTGCCAGCTCACCACTGGACAACCCCAACACTGAAGCTTTCTTT,CASSPLDNPNTEAFF
TRBV5-1,TRBD1,NA,TRBJ2-3,TGCGCCAGCAGCTTGGTAACAGGGGGCGAGACAGATACGCAGTATTTT,CASSLVTGGETDTQYF
TRBV11-2,NA,once,TRBJ2-1,TGTGCCAGCAGCTTAGAGGCCCCAGAGGTTCTGGGATACAATGAGCAGTTCTTC,CASSLEAPEVLGYNEQFF
TRBV7-9,NA,few,TRBJ1-1,TGTGCCAGCAGCCCTTCGGTCAGACGGGAAGCTTTCTTT,CASSPSVRREAFF
TRBV4-1,NA,few,TRBJ2-3,TGCGCCAGCAGCCAAGGGATGTCCGAGACTTCTGCTACCGGGGATACGCAGTATTTT,CASSQGMSETSATGDTQYF
TRBV2,TRBD2,few,TRBJ2-1,TGTGCCAGCAGTGCACGCACGGGGGGTCCCTACAATGAGCAGTTCTTC,CASSARTGGPYNEQFF
TRBV7-3,NA,many,TRBJ2-1,TGTGCCAGCAGGTTCTCGGACGGGGATGAGCAGTTCTTC,CASRFSDGDEQFF
TRBV15,NA,NA,TRBJ2-2,TGTGCCACCACAAGTAGGTCTGGCACCGGGGAGCTGTTTTTT,CATTSRSGTGELFF
TRBV12-2,NA,few,TRBJ2-5,TGTGCAAGTCGCTTAATCAGGGTTCAAGAGACCCAGTACTTC,CASRLIRVQETQYF
TRBV6-2/TRBV6-3,NA,few,TRBJ1-1,TGTGCCAGCACACAAATCGCGAACACTGAAGCTTTCTTT,CASTQIANTEAFF
TRBV20-1,NA,NA,TRBJ2-5,TGCAGTGCTAGAGGGGTTCAAGAGACCCAGTACTTC,CSARGVQETQYF